The present entry profiles one T cell receptor beta chain with its context. This entry belongs to a study of control samples from healthy donors and cancer patients. Sequenced by immunoSEQ multiplex PCR; TCRdb stores in-frame clones only, minus some. This sample carries roughly 170,000 clones, around 88% of them seen once, and the ten largest clones take nearly 5%. This CDR3 spans 13 amino acids. V dropped 4 bases and J dropped 8; count of bases not matched to a gene: 5. CDR1 is LNHDA and CDR2 is SQIVND in the germline V gene (reference sequence). Sample: blood. The chain links TRBV19 to TRBJ1-2, with TRBD1 identical over 9 bases. This TCR was sampled from a woman in her thirties in good health. The CDR3: CASSRGTGNGYTF. The CDR3 nucleotides read TGTGCCAGTAGTAGAGGGACAGGGAACGGCTACACCTTC. Using reference TRBV19 and TRBJ1-2 for the parts outside the CDR3, the full variable domain is DGGITQSPKYLFRKEGQNVTLSCEQNLNHDAMYWYRQDPGQGLRLIYYSQIVNDFQKGDIAEGYSVSREKKESFPLTVTSAQKNPTAFYLCASSRGTGNGYTFGSGTRLTVV.